This entry is about one T cell receptor beta chain. This sample is drawn from a study of blood T cell repertoires in COVID-19. On the study more broadly: Researchers got acute and convalescent COVID-19 samples from the United States, Italy and Spain. Nucleic acid was either cDNA or gDNA, and it came from T cells, B-cell-depleted T cells, or PBMCs.

Per the original data handling: By means of reference gene primer amplification, nucleated cell counts were estimated. Repertoires were generated with immunoSEQ multiplex PCR, while TCRdb's copy carries only in-frame clones and drops some. V and J calls and clone size are those listed in that table; D and trimming were worked out from the DNA. The data contain 100,000 to 120,000 clones, about 75% of them singletons. Germline trimming cut 3 bases from V and 2 bases from J; bases unmatched to any gene: 1. The CDR3 spans 14 residues. Germline V gives CDR1 SNHLY, CDR2 FYNNEI. The chain recombines TRBV2 with TRBJ1-5, with 7 bases lining up with TRBD1. This TCR derives from a woman between 65 and 79 years old with acute or convalescent COVID-19. The sample taken for sequencing was peripheral blood. CDR3 sequence: CASSDDRGNQPQHF. CDR3 DNA sequence: TGTGCCAGCAGTGACGACAGGGGCAATCAGCCCCAGCATTTT.